These 27 T cell receptor beta chains were all obtained from the same sample, sequenced in a study of T cell repertoires in cytomegalovirus infection (dated by TCRdb to the late 2010s). TCRdb records Illumina HiSeq 1500 as the sequencer. In TCRdb, the public reads were trimmed at Q25 with fastp and aligned with MiXCR, with productive beta chains retained. Merged by CDR3 protein, the rows form single entries marked with the most common genes and DNA. The sample has about 830,000 distinct CDR3 sequences on record, about 30% of them singletons. Around 11% of the sample belongs to the ten largest clones. These receptors' targets are unknown. Taken with the paper, the label for treatment or condition translates to: in vitro stimulation with specific CMV peptide epitopes to enrich CMV-specific T cells. The sample was cultured CD8+ T cells from PBMCs, taken from culture after CMV antigen stimulation. The receptors shown here come from a human donor in good health (CMV status not recorded). Some clones in this sample may be carry-over from other donors' samples.

The rearrangement joins TRBV19 to TRBJ1-5, with 8 positions matching TRBD1. Per germline, CDR1 LNHDA and CDR2 SQIVND (reference sequence). The CDR3 is 16 amino acids. V dropped 5 bases and J dropped 3; count of bases not matched to a gene: 9. In nucleotides, the CDR3 is TGTGCCAGTAGTCAGGACAGGGCTGGATCCAATCAGCCCCAGCATTTT. Residues: CASSQDRAGSNQPQHF.

The chain links TRBV19 to TRBJ2-1; D gene uncertain. The V and J ends lost 6 bases and 4 bases respectively, with 13 bases between them. Germline assignment: CDR1 LNHDA and CDR2 SQIVND (reference sequence). The CDR3 is 14 amino acids. CDR3 nucleotide sequence: TGTGCCAGTAGGAAGGAGACGGTTTACAATGAGCAGTTCTTC. Residues: CASRKETVYNEQFF.

In this sample, this clonotype turned up a few times. The chain recombines TRBV7-6 with TRBJ2-3, with a tentative D call TRBD2 (6 bases). The germline V gene encodes CDR1 SGHVS and CDR2 FNYEAQ. This CDR3 contains 21 residues. V was trimmed by 5 bases and J by 2 bases, leaving 32 bases between them. The CDR3 here is CASSAYHSVQGGERDTDTQYF. For the CDR3, the DNA is TGTGCCAGCAGCGCTTACCATTCGGTTCAGGGAGGAGAGAGAGACACAGATACGCAGTATTTT.

This chain's CDR3 is CASSLAKGTDTEAFF. CDR3 in DNA: TGTGCCAGCAGCTTAGCGAAGGGGACGGACACTGAAGCTTTCTTT. The chain uses TRBV7-6 and TRBJ1-1, with D maybe TRBD1 (5 bases). Germline V gene lookup returns CDR1 SGHVS and CDR2 FNYEAQ. V was cut by 0 bases and J by 3 bases, with 11 bases left in between. This CDR3 is 15 amino acids long.

This chain links TRBV27 with TRBJ2-3; possibly TRBD1 for D (6 bases). The V and J ends lost 5 bases and 8 bases respectively, with 17 bases between them. The CDR3 runs to 14 residues. Germline values: CDR1 MNHEY, CDR2 SMNVEV (reference sequence). The DNA for the CDR3 is TGTGCCAGCAGTACGGGACAATTTACCGGTACGCAGTATTTT. It yields the protein CASSTGQFTGTQYF.

This clonotype was picked up a small number of times. The rearrangement joins TRBV19 to TRBJ1-1, with TRBD1 as a possible D gene (6 bases). V gave up 3 bases and J gave up 5 bases, with 19 bases separating them. The CDR3 extends over 16 amino acids. CDR1 is LNHDA, CDR2 SQIVND, per germline (reference sequence). CDR3 in amino acids: CASSMNWAGARTEAFF. CDR3 sequence (DNA): TGTGCCAGTAGTATGAACTGGGCAGGGGCGAGAACTGAAGCTTTCTTT. Looking up the rest from reference TRBV19 and TRBJ1-1 gives the full variable domain: DGGITQSPKYLFRKEGQNVTLSCEQNLNHDAMYWYRQDPGQGLRLIYYSQIVNDFQKGDIAEGYSVSREKKESFPLTVTSAQKNPTAFYLCASSMNWAGARTEAFFGQGTRLTVV.

This clonotype was detected ten times or more. The V gene is TRBV12-3 or TRBV12-4, the J gene TRBJ1-1; 8 bases are shared with TRBD1. This CDR3 spans 14 amino acids. V lost 5 bases and J lost 4; bases outside the gene matches: 6. The CDR3 reads CASSLTGGVTEAFF. The DNA for the CDR3 is TGTGCCAGCAGTCTCACAGGGGGGGTCACTGAAGCTTTCTTT.

This clonotype was counted many times. The V and J genes are TRBV7-2 and TRBJ1-1; D ambiguous. CDR3 length equals 13 residues. V was clipped by 6 bases and J by 1 base, with 9 bases between them. Germline CDR1 reads SGHTA; CDR2 reads FQGNSA. The CDR3, as DNA: TGTGCCAGCAGTGTCACAGAGAACACTGAAGCTTTCTTT. Translation gives CASSVTENTEAFF.

This clonotype was found a few times. V gene TRBV7-9 combines with J gene TRBJ2-5; TRBD2 might be the D (5 bases). The CDR3 spans 13 residues. Looked up from germline, CDR1 is SEHNR and CDR2 is FQNEAQ (reference sequence). V lost 2 bases to trimming and J lost 5 bases, with 9 bases between them. This CDR3 reads CASSLWPGETQYF. For the CDR3, the DNA is TGTGCCAGCAGCTTATGGCCGGGGGAGACCCAGTACTTC.

Only a few counts were recorded for this clonotype. This rearrangement joins TRBV11-3 to TRBJ2-1; D perhaps matches TRBD2 (5 bases). The CDR3 covers 16 residues. The V gene lost 5 bases and the J gene lost 3 bases, with 17 bases spanning the gap. Germline V gene sequence: CDR1 SGHNT, CDR2 YENEEA. The CDR3 DNA reads as TGTGCCAGCAGCCCTTCGGGCGCCGGGGACTACAATGAGCAGTTCTTC. Translating it yields CASSPSGAGDYNEQFF.

This clonotype was counted a few times. This chain uses TRBV6-2 or TRBV6-3 with TRBJ2-7; a weak D match, TRBD2 (6 bases). Germline V CDR1 and CDR2: MNHEY, SVGEGT. V gave up 4 bases and J gave up 3 bases, with 10 bases separating them. The CDR3 consists of 13 residues. The CDR3 sequence: CASSFAGGYEQYV. Here the CDR3 DNA reads TGTGCCAGCAGTTTCGCCGGGGGCTACGAGCAGTACGTC.

This chain links TRBV27 with TRBJ1-5, with a weak D call TRBD1 (5 bases). The V gene lost 0 bases and the J gene lost 6 bases, with 15 bases spanning the gap. Germline loops: CDR1 MNHEY, CDR2 SMNVEV (reference sequence). The CDR3 loop spans 16 amino acids. CDR3 in amino acids: CASSLSMAGGGQPQHF. The CDR3 bases are TGTGCCAGCAGTTTATCCATGGCGGGGGGAGGTCAGCCCCAGCATTTT.

As to this clonotype: This clone may be a read error of a much larger clone one base away. The V call is TRBV7-3, the J call TRBJ2-5; D possibly corresponds to TRBD1 (6 bases). V was shortened by 5 bases and J by 12 bases, with 25 bases between the two germline ends. From germline, CDR1 is SGHTA and CDR2 FQGTGA. The CDR3 is 15 amino acids. Here the CDR3 reads CASSPETGNLGDEYF. In nucleotides, the CDR3 is TGTGCCAGCAGCCCCGAGACAGGAAACCTGGGGGATGAGTACTTC.

The chain employs TRBV19 and TRBJ1-1; D is perhaps TRBD1 (6 bases). Germline lookup yields CDR1 LNHDA and CDR2 SQIVND (reference sequence). This CDR3 is built from 14 residues. Between the trimmed V and J ends, which lost 2 bases and 5 bases, there was a span of 12 bases. The DNA of the CDR3 is TGTGCCAGTAGTATAACCACAGGGAGGACTGAAGCTTTCTTT. This gives the protein CASSITTGRTEAFF.

The chain has TRBV27 and TRBJ1-1; D may be TRBD1 (6 bases). This CDR3 is built from 17 residues. The germline CDR1 and CDR2 sequences are MNHEY and SMNVEV (reference sequence). V was pared by 5 bases and J by 3 bases, with 22 bases between. The CDR3 nucleotides read TGTGCCAGCAGTCCTAGACAGGCTGGATGGAGGGACACTGAAGCTTTCTTT. Translation: CASSPRQAGWRDTEAFF.

The J gene is TRBJ1-2, the V gene TRBV7-3; tentative D call: TRBD1 (5 bases). With 5 bases removed from V and 6 bases from J, the gap between germline ends came to 19 bases. The CDR3 is 15 residues long. CDR1 is SGHTA, CDR2 FQGTGA, per germline. DNA for the CDR3: TGTGCCAGCAGCGCTGGGACGGCGAAGGATCATGGCTACACCTTC. It codes for CASSAGTAKDHGYTF.

This chain joins TRBV6-1 and TRBJ1-5, with D perhaps matching TRBD1 (5 bases). CDR1 MNHNS and CDR2 SASEGT come from the germline V gene. The CDR3 length is 15 residues. The V end was cut by 2 bases, the J end by 1 base, with 9 bases between. In nucleotides, the CDR3 is TGTGCCAGCAGTGAATGGGGGTTCAGCAATCAGCCCCAGCATTTT. Translated, it gives CASSEWGFSNQPQHF.

A word on this clonotype: A much more abundant neighbour one base away suggests this may be a read error. The J gene is TRBJ2-1, the V gene TRBV7-6; 8 nucleotides align to TRBD1. V shed 10 bases, J shed 2 bases, and the junction held 13 bases outside the gene matches. Germline CDR1 is SGHVS and CDR2 is FNYEAQ. This CDR3 region has 16 residues. The CDR3 spells CANRPQGALPYNEQFF. DNA of the CDR3: TGTGCCAACAGACCTCAGGGGGCTCTCCCCTACAATGAGCAGTTCTTC.

This clonotype was seen many times. The chain combines TRBV7-2 with TRBJ2-1, with TRBD1 matching 7 bases. V dropped 4 bases and J dropped 8; count of bases not matched to a gene: 2. The CDR3 contains 12 residues. Germline V gene lookup returns CDR1 SGHTA and CDR2 FQGNSA. In DNA, the CDR3 is TGTGCCAGCAGCTACAGGGGCTATGAGCAGTTCTTC. It translates to CASSYRGYEQFF.

This chain uses TRBV28 with TRBJ2-7; 8 bases map to TRBD1. Germline values: CDR1 MDHEN, CDR2 SYDVKM. This CDR3 comprises 15 residues. The CDR3 bases are TGTGCCAGCAGTACGGACAGGGCGCGGGCCTACGAGAAGTACGTC. This codes for CASSTDRARAYEKYV.

The table lists this clonotype with a few counts. This chain uses TRBV5-1 with TRBJ1-1; D is undetermined. This CDR3 is built from 15 residues. The germline V gene has CDR1 SGHRS and CDR2 YFSETQ. V lost 0 bases and J 4 bases, leaving 13 bases between the germline ends. The CDR3 coding sequence is TGCGCCAGCAGCTTGGATGCCGGAGGCGGCACTGAAGCTTTCTTT. Its translation is CASSLDAGGGTEAFF. The whole variable domain, remainder taken from reference TRBV5-1 and TRBJ1-1, is KAGVTQTPRYLIKTRGQQVTLSCSPISGHRSVSWYQQTPGQGLQFLFEYFSETQRNKGNFPGRFSGRQFSNSRSEMNVSTLELGDSALYLCASSLDAGGGTEAFFGQGTRLTVV.

This clonotype was detected many times. The J gene is TRBJ2-1, the V gene TRBV12-3 or TRBV12-4; 7 positions match TRBD1. This CDR3 has 13 residues. Trimming removed 6 bases from V and 5 bases from J; junction bases left unmatched: 4. CDR3 DNA sequence: TGTGCCAGCAGCTTGGGGACAGACAATGAGCAGTTCTTC. Translated: CASSLGTDNEQFF.

The V gene is TRBV7-8, the J gene TRBJ1-2, with 8 bases lining up with TRBD1. The J segment lost 8 bases and the V segment lost 5 bases, leaving 7 bases of the junction unmatched. The germline CDR1 and CDR2 sequences are SGHVS and FQNEAQ. The CDR3 length is 13 residues. CDR3 nucleotide sequence: TGTGCCAGCAGCATGCAGGGGGCACGAGGCTACACCTTC. It is translated as CASSMQGARGYTF. The full variable domain, in which reference TRBV7-8 and TRBJ1-2 provide the parts outside the CDR3, is GAGVSQSPRYKVAKRGQDVALRCDPISGHVSLFWYQQALGQGPEFLTYFQNEAQLDKSGLPSDRFFAERPEGSVSTLKIQRTQQEDSAVYLCASSMQGARGYTFGSGTRLTVV.

The sample holds many counts of this clonotype. The chain combines TRBV7-6 with TRBJ1-1; TRBD1 aligns across 7 bases. The trim removed 6 bases at V and 8 bases at J, leaving 9 bases unmatched. There are 13 residues in the CDR3. Germline V lookup: CDR1 SGHVS, CDR2 FNYEAQ. Here the CDR3 DNA reads TGTGCCAGCAGAGCCGGGACAGCTTCCGAAGCTTTCTTT. Amino acids: CASRAGTASEAFF.

Only one count was recorded for this clonotype. CDR3 coding DNA: TGTGCCAGCAGCGCATATAATTCACCCCTCCACTTT. Residues: CASSAYNSPLHF. The chain recombines TRBV5-6 with TRBJ1-6; no clear D. Trimming stripped 4 bases from V and 4 bases from J, with 3 bases between. The germline CDR1 and CDR2 sequences are SGHDT and YYEEEE. The CDR3 loop spans 12 amino acids.

This clonotype was observed a handful of times. Here the CDR3 DNA reads TGTGCCAGCAGCTTAGGAGGTACCCCCTGGGAGCAGTACTTC. It specifies CASSLGGTPWEQYF. The genes are TRBV7-6 and TRBJ2-7; D remains unclear. Per the germline V gene, CDR1 is SGHVS and CDR2 is FNYEAQ. The V end lost 1 base, the J end lost 7 bases, and 14 bases lay between the germline ends. This CDR3 is built from 14 residues.

This chain uses TRBV7-9 with TRBJ2-3; maybe TRBD2 (6 bases). Germline CDR1 reads SEHNR; CDR2 reads FQNEAQ (reference sequence). The CDR3 loop spans 17 amino acids. V lost 1 base and J 2 bases, leaving 16 bases between the germline ends. The CDR3, as DNA: TGTGCCAGCAGCTTAGTGCGAGGCCTAGCGCACACAGATACGCAGTATTTT. This sequence encodes CASSLVRGLAHTDTQYF. Full variable domain (rest looked up from reference TRBV7-9 and TRBJ2-3): DTGVSQNPRHKITKRGQNVTFRCDPISEHNRLYWYRQTLGQGPEFLTYFQNEAQLEKSRLLSDRFSAERPKGSFSTLEIQRTEQGDSAMYLCASSLVRGLAHTDTQYFGPGTRLTVL.